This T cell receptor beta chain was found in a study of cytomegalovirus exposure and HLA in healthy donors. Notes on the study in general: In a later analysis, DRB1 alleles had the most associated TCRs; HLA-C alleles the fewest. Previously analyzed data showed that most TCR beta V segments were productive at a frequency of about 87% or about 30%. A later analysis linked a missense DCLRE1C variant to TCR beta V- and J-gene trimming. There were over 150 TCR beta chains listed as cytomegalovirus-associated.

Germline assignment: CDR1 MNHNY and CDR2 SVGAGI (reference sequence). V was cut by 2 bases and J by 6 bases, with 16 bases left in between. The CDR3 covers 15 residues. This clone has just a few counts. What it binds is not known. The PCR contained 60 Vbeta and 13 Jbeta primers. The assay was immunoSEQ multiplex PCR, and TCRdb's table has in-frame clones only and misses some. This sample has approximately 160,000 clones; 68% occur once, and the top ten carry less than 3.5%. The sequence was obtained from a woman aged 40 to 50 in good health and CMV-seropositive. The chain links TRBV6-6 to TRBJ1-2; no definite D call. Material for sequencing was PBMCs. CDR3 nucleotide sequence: TGTGCCAGCAGTTACACCCGGGAGGCTGACAATGGCTACACCTTC. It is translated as CASSYTREADNGYTF.